This T cell receptor gamma chain was documented in a study of intestinal T cells in coeliac disease. Background on the study: Mean age was about 15 for coeliac patients versus less than 55 for controls.

About 11 formalin-fixed paraffin-embedded scrolls, each 5 µm thick, supplied each case's genomic DNA. Surplus diagnostic duodenal biopsies, formalin-fixed and paraffin-embedded, were fully anonymised and used. CDR3 size: 16 residues. Trimming cost V 0 bases and J 7 bases; bases outside gene matches: 8. LymphoTrack primers amplified TRG sequences from roughly 190 ng of biopsy DNA. TCRdb redid the clone calls on the multiplex PCR reads with CATT. The data contain 800 to 1,000 gamma-chain clones, 40% to 65% of them singletons. Findings and limits, study-wide: TRG clustering correctly classified 51 of 54 biopsies (around 94%).

This clone was counted only a few times. Antigen specificity is unknown. The source material was a duodenal biopsy. The genes are TRGV11 and TRGJP2. TRGV11 is identified as an open reading frame with a role that is uncertain. The sequence was collected from a human donor who served as a control with a normal duodenal biopsy, not a healthy volunteer. This CDR3 reads CACWIRHRVVDWIKTF. The CDR3, as DNA: TGTGCCTGCTGGATTAGGCACAGGGTTGTTGATTGGATCAAGACGTTT.